This T cell receptor (beta chain) was sequenced in a study of control samples from healthy donors and cancer patients. Trimming left V 0 bases short and J 6 bases short, with 10 bases between. CDR3 size: 14 residues. Germline V gene data show CDR1 as SGHDT and CDR2 as YYEEEE. Libraries were prepared by immunoSEQ multiplex PCR; TCRdb keeps only in-frame clonotypes and omits some of them. This sample yields roughly 98,000 clones, of which approximately 93% are seen a single time; around 8.5% belongs to the top ten. This TCR came from a man younger than 30 in good health. The sequencing sample was made of blood. The chain has TRBV5-6 and TRBJ1-5; the D gene is possibly TRBD1 (6 bases). The DNA of the CDR3 is TGTGCCAGCAGCTTGGCGGGGGCGCGTCAGCCCCAGCATTTT. Encoded protein: CASSLAGARQPQHF.